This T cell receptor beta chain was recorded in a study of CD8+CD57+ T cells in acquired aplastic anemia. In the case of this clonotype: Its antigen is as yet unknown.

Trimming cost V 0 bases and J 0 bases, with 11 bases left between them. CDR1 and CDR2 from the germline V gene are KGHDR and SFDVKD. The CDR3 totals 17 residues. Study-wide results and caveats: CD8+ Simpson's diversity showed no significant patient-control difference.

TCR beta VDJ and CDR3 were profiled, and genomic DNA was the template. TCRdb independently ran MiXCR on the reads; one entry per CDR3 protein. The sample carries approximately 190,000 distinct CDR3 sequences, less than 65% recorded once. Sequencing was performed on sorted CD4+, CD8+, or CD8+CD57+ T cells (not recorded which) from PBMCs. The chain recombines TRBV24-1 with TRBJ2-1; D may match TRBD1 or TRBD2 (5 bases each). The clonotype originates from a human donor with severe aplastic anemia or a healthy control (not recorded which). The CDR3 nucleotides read TGTGCCACCAGTGATTTGGACAGACTAAGCTCCTACAATGAGCAGTTCTTC. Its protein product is CATSDLDRLSSYNEQFF.